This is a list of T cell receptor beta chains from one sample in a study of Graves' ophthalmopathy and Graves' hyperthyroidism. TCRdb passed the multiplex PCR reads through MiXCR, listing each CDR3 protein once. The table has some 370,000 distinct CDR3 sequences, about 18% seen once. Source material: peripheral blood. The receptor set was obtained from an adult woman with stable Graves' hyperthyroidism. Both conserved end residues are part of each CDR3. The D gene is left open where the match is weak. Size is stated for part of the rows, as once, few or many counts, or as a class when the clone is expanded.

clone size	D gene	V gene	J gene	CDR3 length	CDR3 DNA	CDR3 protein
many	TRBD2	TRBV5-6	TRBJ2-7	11	TGTGCCAGCAGCCGGGAGGGGGAGCAGTACTTC	CASSREGEQYF
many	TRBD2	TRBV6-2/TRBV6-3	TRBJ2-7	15	TGTGCCAGCAGTTACTCTAGCGGGGCGTCCTTCGAGCAGTGCTTC	CASSYSSGASFEQCF
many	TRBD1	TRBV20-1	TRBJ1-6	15	TGCAGTGCTGGTCCCGGGACAGGGAATTATTCACCCCTCCACTTT	CSAGPGTGNYSPLHF
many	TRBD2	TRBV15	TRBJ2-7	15	TGTGCCACCAGCACCCGGACTAGCGGGAATAGCGAGCAGTACTTC	CATSTRTSGNSEQYF
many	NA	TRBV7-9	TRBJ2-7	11	TGTGCCAGCAGCTTAGCACACGAGCAGTACTTC	CASSLAHEQYF
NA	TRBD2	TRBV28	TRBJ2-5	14	TGTGCCAGCAGCCCGGGACTAGATCAGGAGACCCAGTACTTC	CASSPGLDQETQYF
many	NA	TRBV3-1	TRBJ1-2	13	TGTGCCAGCAGCCAAGATCTTGGGGCCGGCTACACCTTC	CASSQDLGAGYTF
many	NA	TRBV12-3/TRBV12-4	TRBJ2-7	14	TGTGCCAGCAGCCTTCTGGGGCCCTCGTACGAGCAGTACTTC	CASSLLGPSYEQYF
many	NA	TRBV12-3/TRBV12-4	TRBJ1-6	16	TGTGCCAGCAGTTTTGGTCTGAGCTCCTATAATTCACCCCTCCACTTT	CASSFGLSSYNSPLHF
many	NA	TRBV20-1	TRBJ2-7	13	TGCAGTGCTAGATACGCGAGCTCCTACGAGCAGTACTTC	CSARYASSYEQYF
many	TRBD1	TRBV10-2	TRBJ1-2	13	TGCGCCAGCAGGGGACAGGGAGGCTATGGCTACACCTTC	CASRGQGGYGYTF
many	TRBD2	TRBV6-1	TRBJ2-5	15	TGTGCCAGCAGTGAAGGGACTAGCGGGAGGGAGACCCAGTACTTC	CASSEGTSGRETQYF
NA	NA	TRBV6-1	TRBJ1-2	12	TGTGCCAGCAGGGACATCGCTACGGGCTACACCTTC	CASRDIATGYTF
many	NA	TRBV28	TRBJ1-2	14	TGTGCCAGCAGTTCCGGGACGAAACATAGTGGCTACACCTTC	CASSSGTKHSGYTF
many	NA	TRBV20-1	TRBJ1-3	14	TGCAGTGCCGTCGACAGCTCCTCTGGAAACACCATATATTTT	CSAVDSSSGNTIYF
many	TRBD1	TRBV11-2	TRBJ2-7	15	TGTGCCAGCAGACCTCGGACAGGGGGCTCCTACGAGCAGTACTTC	CASRPRTGGSYEQYF